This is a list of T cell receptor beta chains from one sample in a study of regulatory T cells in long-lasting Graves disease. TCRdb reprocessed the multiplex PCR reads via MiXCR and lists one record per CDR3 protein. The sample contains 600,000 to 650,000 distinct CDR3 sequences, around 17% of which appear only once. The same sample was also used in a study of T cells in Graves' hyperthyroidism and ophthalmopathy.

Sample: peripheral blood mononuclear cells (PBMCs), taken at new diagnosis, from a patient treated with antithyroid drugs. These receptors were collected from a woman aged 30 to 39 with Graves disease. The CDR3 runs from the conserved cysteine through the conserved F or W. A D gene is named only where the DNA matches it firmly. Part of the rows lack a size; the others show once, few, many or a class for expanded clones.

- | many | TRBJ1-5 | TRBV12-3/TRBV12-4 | TGTGCCAGCAGCTTAGTTTCTCAGCCCCAGCATTTT | CASSLVSQPQHF
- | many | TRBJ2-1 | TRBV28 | TGTGCCAGCAGGGTGCCTACGGGGTCCTCGGTTGAGCAGTTCTTC | CASRVPTGSSVEQFF
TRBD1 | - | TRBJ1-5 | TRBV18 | TGTGCCAGCTCACCTACGCCAGGGGGGGGCAATCAGCCCCAGCATTTT | CASSPTPGGGNQPQHF
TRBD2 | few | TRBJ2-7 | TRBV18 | TGTGCCAGCTCCTTTAGCGGGACCTCCTACGAGCAGTACTTC | CASSFSGTSYEQYF
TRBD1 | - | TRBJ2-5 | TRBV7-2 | TGTGCCAGCAGCTCGACAGGGGAGGTGACAACCCAGTACTTC | CASSSTGEVTTQYF
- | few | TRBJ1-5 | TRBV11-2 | TGTGCCAGCAGTCATTCGGGGCCGGGTCAGCCCCAGCATTTT | CASSHSGPGQPQHF
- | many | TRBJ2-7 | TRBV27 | TGTGCCAGCAGTGCGCACCCCCCTTACGAGCAGTACTTC | CASSAHPPYEQYF
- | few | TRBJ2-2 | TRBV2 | TGTGCCAGCAGTGATCGAGGCTATGGCACCGGGGAGCTGTTTTTT | CASSDRGYGTGELFF
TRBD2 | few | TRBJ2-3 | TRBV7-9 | TGTGCCAGCAGCCGAGGGAGTTCGGGAGGGCCCACAGATACGCAGTATTTT | CASSRGSSGGPTDTQYF
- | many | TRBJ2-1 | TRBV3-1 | TGTGCCAGCCAGCCGGGACGGCAAAACAATGAGCAGTTCTTC | CASQPGRQNNEQFF
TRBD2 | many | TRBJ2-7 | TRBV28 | TGTGCCAGCAGTTTACCCGCGGGGCTAGCGGGAGTTTACGAGCAGTACTTC | CASSLPAGLAGVYEQYF
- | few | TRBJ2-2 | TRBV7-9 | TGTGCCAGCAGCTTAGCGCTTATCCGGGAGTCCTCCGGGGAGCTGTTTTTT | CASSLALIRESSGELFF
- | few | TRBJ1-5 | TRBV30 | TGTGCCTGGAGTAAGGAAAGGGGATATAGCAATCAGCCCCAGCATTTT | CAWSKERGYSNQPQHF
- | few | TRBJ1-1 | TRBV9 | TGTGCCAGCAGCCCGAGCAAGGGAATGAACACTGAAGCTTTCTTT | CASSPSKGMNTEAFF
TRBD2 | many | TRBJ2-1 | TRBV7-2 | TGTGCCAGCAGCCCTACTAGCGGGACCGAGTATGAGCAGTTCTTC | CASSPTSGTEYEQFF
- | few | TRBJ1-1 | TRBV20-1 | TGCAGTGCTAGATCCGTTAGGGGGGGACCTGAAGCTTTCTTT | CSARSVRGGPEAFF
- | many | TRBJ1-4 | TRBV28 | TGTGCCAGCAGAAGGGGCCAAACTAATGAAAAACTGTTTTTT | CASRRGQTNEKLFF
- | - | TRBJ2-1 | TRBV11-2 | TGTGCCAGCAGCTTAGAGGGATCTGGCGCAGGTGAGCAGTTCTTC | CASSLEGSGAGEQFF
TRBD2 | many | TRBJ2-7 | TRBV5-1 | TGCGCCAGCAGCCTCCTAGCGGTTACCTACGAGCAGTACTTC | CASSLLAVTYEQYF
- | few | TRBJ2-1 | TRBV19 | TGTGCCAGTAGTGACCTCTCAGCGGAAAAGTACAATGAGCAGTTCTTC | CASSDLSAEKYNEQFF
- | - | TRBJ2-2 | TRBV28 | TGTGCCAGCGGGGTGGGGGGCGGCACCGGGGAGCTGTTTTTT | CASGVGGGTGELFF
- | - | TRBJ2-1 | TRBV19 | TGTGCCAGTATAGGGGAGTTGAATGAGCAGTTCTTC | CASIGELNEQFF
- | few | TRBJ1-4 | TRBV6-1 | TGTGCCAGCAGTGAACTGCAGGGTAGTGAAAAACTGTTTTTT | CASSELQGSEKLFF
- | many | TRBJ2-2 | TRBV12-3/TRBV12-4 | TGTGCCAGCAGTTCGGCTCCCGGGGAGCTGTTTTTT | CASSSAPGELFF
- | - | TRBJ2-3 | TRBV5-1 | TGCGCCAGCAGCTTGGCCGGGCGGGAATCCACAGATACGCAGTATTTT | CASSLAGRESTDTQYF
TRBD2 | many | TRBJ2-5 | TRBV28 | TGTGCCAGCAGTGTTAGCGGGACCAGGGAGACCCAGTACTTC | CASSVSGTRETQYF
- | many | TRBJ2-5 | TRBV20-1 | TGCAGTGCCGCCTCGACTAGTAAAGGAGAGACCCAGTACTTC | CSAASTSKGETQYF
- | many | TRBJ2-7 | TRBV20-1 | TGCAGTGCACTCAGATCGGGCGAGCAGTACTTC | CSALRSGEQYF
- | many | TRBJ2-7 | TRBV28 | TGTGCCAGCAGTCGACAGCTTTACGAGCAGTACTTC | CASSRQLYEQYF
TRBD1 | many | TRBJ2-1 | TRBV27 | TGTGCCAGCAGTTCGGTAGGGGGCCGTTACAATGAGCAGTTCTTC | CASSSVGGRYNEQFF
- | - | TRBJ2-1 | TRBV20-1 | TGCAGTGCCCGATACTTGAAGCGGGAGCAGTTCTTC | CSARYLKREQFF
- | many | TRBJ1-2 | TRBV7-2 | TGTGCCAGCAACCTTATAGGGGGAAACTATGGCTACACCTTC | CASNLIGGNYGYTF
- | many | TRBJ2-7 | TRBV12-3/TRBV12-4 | TGTGCCAGCACCAGGGGACAGTACTTC | CASTRGQYF
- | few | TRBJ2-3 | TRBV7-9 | TGTGCCAGCAGCTCGGTGGTGGGGGTAGATACGCAGTATTTT | CASSSVVGVDTQYF
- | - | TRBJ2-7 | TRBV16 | TGTGCCAGCAGCCAGGGGGGGGACACCTACGAGCAGTACTTC | CASSQGGDTYEQYF
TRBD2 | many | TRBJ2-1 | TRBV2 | TGTGCCAGCATTGAATCTAGCGGGGACAATGAGCAGTTCTTC | CASIESSGDNEQFF
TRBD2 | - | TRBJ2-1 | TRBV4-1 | TGCGCCAGCAAAAGGACTAGCGAGTCGCATGAGCAGTTCTTC | CASKRTSESHEQFF
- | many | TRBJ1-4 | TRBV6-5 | TGTGCCAGCAGTTACTCGTTTCAGGGAAGGAACGAAAAACTGTTTTTT | CASSYSFQGRNEKLFF
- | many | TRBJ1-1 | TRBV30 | TGTGCCTGGAGCGGGGTCCTGGGTGGGGGCACTGAAGCTTTCTTT | CAWSGVLGGGTEAFF